This paragraph covers one TCR beta chain sequence. Its cognate antigen has yet to be identified. This may be a read error, as it is one base from a much larger clone. The sample belongs to a study of blood T cells in healthy people across ages (dated by TCRdb to between 2015 and 2016). In terms of the full investigation: In model experiments, template switching captured about one uniquely barcoded TCR beta cDNA molecule for every two T cells. Age-related changes in TCR beta repertoire diversity were measured in the study by deep sequencing normalized with unique cDNA molecular identifiers. Donors were grouped into four age groups: young (average roughly 17 years), middle-aged (about 38), aged (around 60) and long-lived (82). To avoid experimental bias, donors of different ages were randomly spread across the sequencing lanes. The study analyzed two additional independent replicas of 1 million unique cDNA reads from the same blood draw for two donors, one aged 18 to 29 and one aged 80 or older.

The donors were 40 or so Caucasian individuals from Russia, aged roughly 6 to 100 years, who were systemically healthy. Ten milliliters of peripheral blood were drawn from each donor into EDTA-treated Vacutainer tubes. PBMCs were isolated by Ficoll-Paque density-gradient centrifugation, with at least 6 million obtained per sample. Total RNA was extracted from PBMCs with Trizol reagent, with at least 5.5 micrograms obtained per sample. Naive CD45RAhigh/CD27high T cell percentages were measured by flow cytometry on a PBMC aliquot from every donor. V loses 3 bases of germline sequence and J loses 11 bases, and the interval between the two ends is 19 bases. The CDR3 measures 13 amino acids from cysteine to phenylalanine. Only CDR3 DNA remains: 39 bases, in frame from the first base. The germline V gene yields SQVTM for CDR1 and ANQGSEA for CDR2. Preparation of the library involved 5' RACE. Sequencing took place on an Illumina HiSeq 2500. A second roughly 7 to 12 cycle PCR used a sample-barcoded 5' primer and a J-beta primer mix. A unique molecular identifier was introduced onto each TCR beta cDNA molecule by a template-switch 5' adaptor carrying 12 random nucleotides. Each sample yielded at least 2.5 million CDR3-containing paired-end reads. The Mint cDNA synthesis kit, primed by a TRBC-specific oligonucleotide, was used to synthesize first-strand cDNA from all RNA. After uracil-DNA glycosylase treatment, a first 18-cycle PCR used universal primers M1SS and BC2_uni_R on all cDNA. The source study handled its data this way. For normalization, 1 million high-quality reads, each with a distinct molecular identifier, were randomly selected from each sample. Instead of being binned into consensus sequences, reads with shared molecular identifiers were discarded. MiTCR, with a Q25 quality threshold and the strictest error-elimination algorithm, was used for CDR3 identification, clonotype clustering and error correction. A nonparametric unseen species model using Euler transformation provided a lower-bound estimate of total TCR beta diversity. The raw public data were reprocessed by TCRdb itself: fastp quality trimming at Q25, MiXCR clonotype calling, in-frame beta chains only. Each CDR3 protein gets just one entry, which takes the most common genes and DNA from the rows behind it. The V and J calls come from TCRdb's annotation, not from the publication. This sample holds about a million distinct CDR3 sequences; about two fifths were observed only once. The ten largest clones represent 10% to 15% of the sample.

What the work shows at the level of the full study, not this receptor alone: As age increased, observed TCR beta diversity per million T cells dropped in a roughly linear way, and a significant reduction was already evident by age 40. Because profiling used bulk unsorted PBMCs, naive and antigen-experienced compartments could not be compared conclusively. Estimates of total diversity from one million sequenced T cells were regarded as lower bounds and underestimates. The long-lived group showed more naive CD4+ T cells, fewer expanded clones and increased TCR diversity than the aged group, suggesting age selection. A strong correlation was found between observed TCR beta diversity and the percentage of naive T cells measured by flow cytometry. Because the CMV infection status of the donors was unknown, age-related changes in expanded clonotypes may potentially have been confounded.

The rearrangement combines TRBV29-1 with TRBJ2-5; the D gene lacks a confident call. This sequence originates from a young man in good health. The sample was blood. The CDR3 protein sequence reads: CSVDNRRANEQYF. The DNA reads TGCAGCGTTGATAATCGTAGGGCCAATGAGCAGTACTTC.